This T cell receptor beta chain was profiled in a study of PD-1 blockade in classical Hodgkin lymphoma. Libraries were prepared by immunoSEQ multiplex PCR; TCRdb keeps only in-frame clonotypes and omits some of them. This table has tens of thousands of clones, roughly 89% appearing once. All patients relapsed after autologous stem cell transplantation, and brentuximab vedotin exposure varied. Study-wide results and limits: CD8+ TCR diversity did not rise significantly by C4D1, unlike CD4+.

This clone has a handful of counts. Its cognate antigen is unknown. Here the sequenced sample was peripheral blood mononuclear cells (PBMCs), taken before the second cycle of nivolumab. This TCR came from a human donor with classical Hodgkin lymphoma.

The CDR3 loop is CASSYGQGWYGYTF. CDR3 DNA: TGTGCCAGCAGTTATGGGCAGGGTTGGTATGGCTACACCTTC. The rearrangement uses TRBV6-5 and TRBJ1-2; a weak D match, TRBD1 (5 bases). Germline V gives CDR1 MNHEY, CDR2 SVGAGI. This CDR3 contains 14 residues. V dropped 3 bases and J dropped 5 bases, with 13 bases sitting between them.